The 32 T cell receptor beta chains below all came from one sample that was sequenced in a study of tumor-infiltrating lymphocytes in oesophageal squamous cell carcinoma. TCRdb reanalysed the PCR reads using MiXCR and keeps one entry per CDR3 protein. The table records 20,000 or so distinct CDR3 sequences, roughly 40% of them present only once. The material sequenced was esophageal tumor tissue. These TCRs come from a male donor with esophageal squamous cell carcinoma.

The J gene is TRBJ2-5, the V gene TRBV7-6; D is tentatively TRBD1 or TRBD2 (5 bases each). The J call may be in error: the DNA end matches TRBJ2-7 better. Germline CDR1 and CDR2: SGHVS and FNYEAQ. This CDR3 is 13 amino acids long. The CDR3 reads CASSSQGRDEQYF. CDR3 nucleotides: TGTGCCAGCAGCTCTCAGGGACGGGACGAGCAGTACTTC.

This clonotype was counted ten times or more. This may stem from a read error, because a much larger clone lies one nucleotide away. As DNA, the CDR3 is TGTGCCAGCAGCTTACTGCTGTCCGCCTACAATGAGCAGTACTTC. Protein: CASSLLLSAYNEQYF. The chain is built from TRBV7-8 and TRBJ2-1; no firm D call. The J call may not be correct, given that the DNA end is closer to TRBJ2-7. The CDR3 is made up of 15 amino acids. The germline V gene encodes CDR1 SGHVS and CDR2 FQNEAQ.

Regarding this clonotype: At one boundary the junction diverges from the germline segment, which might be a read error. The genes are TRBV6-6 and TRBJ1-1; 7 bases align to TRBD1. From germline, CDR1 is MNHNY and CDR2 SVGAGI (reference sequence). The CDR3 runs 16 residues. CDR3 amino acids: CASSDLDREGSYEQYF. The CDR3 nucleotides read TGTGCCAGCAGTGATTTAGACAGGGAAGGATCCTACGAGCAGTACTTT.

As concerns this clonotype: The CDR3 end shows no conserved phenylalanine or tryptophan, and so a read error is likely. It is unclear where the CDR3 begins or ends on the DNA, so no DNA is shown, and the CDR3 is as TCRdb lists it. The rearrangement joins TRBV7-2 to TRBJ2-7; the table's D call, TRBD1, was not checked against the DNA. The V gene's germline CDR1 is SGHTA and CDR2 FQGNSA. The CDR3 is 16 amino acids long, termini counted. CDR3 residues: CASSTGSSYNEQFFGS.

The J gene is TRBJ2-1, the V gene TRBV27; TRBD2 matches at 10 bases. The junction had 6 bases not matched to a gene; V was cut back by 4 bases and J by 6 bases. This CDR3 is built from 15 residues. Germline-derived CDR1 and CDR2 are MNHEY and SMNVEV (reference sequence). CDR3 nucleotides: TGTGCCAGCAGTTACCTAGCGGGAGAGGTCAATGAGCAGTTCTTC. This codes for CASSYLAGEVNEQFF.

V gene TRBV12-5 combines with J gene TRBJ2-1; 8 bases fit TRBD1. The J call may be faulty, since TRBJ2-5 better matches the DNA end. The germline V gene encodes CDR1 LGHNT and CDR2 FRNRAP. This CDR3 contains 13 residues. The CDR3 sequence: CASGLDRGETQYF. The CDR3 nucleotides read TGTGCTAGTGGTTTGGACAGGGGGGAGACCCAGTACTTC.

Notes on this clonotype: Because the CDR3 is missing its conserved closing phenylalanine or tryptophan, this is likely a read error. Because the CDR3's place on the DNA is in doubt, the DNA is left out and the CDR3 is given as listed by TCRdb. The chain links TRBV28 to TRBJ2-6; the table's D call of TRBD2 was not tested on the DNA. The germline V gene has CDR1 MDHEN and CDR2 SYDVKM. The CDR3 is 8 residues long, ends included. This chain's CDR3 is CASSFPSG.

This clonotype is a singleton in its sample. It may be a read error: a sequence one base away is much more abundant. V is TRBV7-2 and J is TRBJ2-6; 11 nucleotides line up with TRBD2. With the DNA end fitting TRBJ2-7 better, the J assignment may be wrong. CDR1 is SGHTA, CDR2 FQGNSA, per germline. This CDR3 region has 18 residues. The CDR3 sequence is CASSLLLAGGESVLQQYF. The CDR3 DNA reads as TGTGCCAGCAGCTTATTGCTAGCGGGAGGAGAGAGCGTCCTCCAGCAGTACTTC.

J is TRBJ1-2 and V is TRBV6-4; TRBD1 matches 12 bases. Losses at the gene ends were 6 bases for V and 4 bases for J; bases not matched to a gene: 3. This CDR3 comprises 14 residues. Germline V lookup: CDR1 MRHNA, CDR2 SNTAGT. CDR3 coding DNA: TGTGCCAGCAGAGGGACAGGGGGCTTCTATGGCTACACCTTC. It specifies CASRGTGGFYGYTF.

This chain links TRBV24-1 with TRBJ2-1; D remains ambiguous. The germline CDR1 and CDR2 sequences are KGHDR and SFDVKD. This CDR3 region has 16 residues. V dropped 3 bases and J dropped 0 bases, with 11 bases sitting between them. The DNA of the CDR3 is TGTGCCACCAGTGATCAGAGCCCTAGCTCCTACAATGAGCAGTTCTTC. Translated: CATSDQSPSSYNEQFF.

The sample holds a few counts of this clonotype. The rearrangement links TRBV7-6 to TRBJ2-5; tentatively, D is TRBD2 (5 bases). The better agreement between TRBJ2-1 and the DNA end casts doubt on the J call. The CDR3 is 15 amino acids. Germline lookup yields CDR1 SGHVS and CDR2 FNYEAQ. CDR3 in amino acids: CASSLSGLSVNEQFF. The CDR3, as DNA: TGTGCCAGCAGCTTATCGGGATTGTCGGTGAATGAGCAGTTCTTC.

The chain has TRBV7-3 and TRBJ2-5, with D perhaps TRBD1 (5 bases). With the DNA end fitting TRBJ2-7 better, the J assignment may be wrong. Germline V lookup: CDR1 SGHTA, CDR2 FQGTGA. The CDR3 sequence is 14 residues long. CDR3 in amino acids: CASSESQGLYEQYF. The CDR3 bases are TGTGCCAGCAGCGAGTCCCAGGGCCTCTACGAGCAGTACTTC.

The genes are TRBV6-8 and TRBJ2-4; 9 bases line up with TRBD1. The J call may not be correct, given that the DNA end is closer to TRBJ2-7. CDR1 and CDR2 from the germline V gene are MNHGY and SAAAGT. The CDR3 extends over 12 amino acids. The CDR3 reads CASGDRVNEQYF. The CDR3 DNA reads as TGTGCCAGCGGGGACAGGGTGAACGAGCAGTACTTC.

This clonotype was counted at least ten times. This chain links TRBV28 with TRBJ2-6; D unresolved. This CDR3 spans 14 amino acids. In germline, CDR1 is MDHEN, CDR2 SYDVKM. The ends were cut back, 5 bases at V and 0 bases at J, with 5 bases in the middle. CDR3 coding DNA: TGTGCCAGCAGTCGACACTCTGGGGCCAACGTCCTGACTTTC. This translates into CASSRHSGANVLTF.

The gene calls are TRBV7-4 and TRBJ2-5, with a weak D call TRBD1 (6 bases). The DNA end lines up better with TRBJ2-7; the J call may be wrong. Germline values: CDR1 SGHVT, CDR2 SQSDAQ. This CDR3 comprises 14 residues. CDR3 amino acids: CASSLEDSPYEQYF. The DNA of the CDR3 is TGTGCCAGCAGCTTAGAGGACAGTCCCTACGAGCAGTACTTC.

V is TRBV6-8 and J is TRBJ1-2; perhaps TRBD1 as D (5 bases). Near its end, the DNA agrees better with TRBJ2-7, so the J call may be wrong. This CDR3 comprises 14 residues. CDR1 MNHGY and CDR2 SAAAGT come from the germline V gene. The CDR3 bases are TGTGCCAGCAGTTACAGGGGCAGCTCCTACGAGCAGTACTTC. Translating it yields CASSYRGSSYEQYF.

This chain uses TRBV7-2 with TRBJ1-2; 7 nucleotides agree with TRBD1. There are 15 residues in the CDR3. Looked up from germline, CDR1 is SGHTA and CDR2 is FQGNSA. V gave up 2 bases and J gave up 6 bases; unmatched junction bases: 9. The CDR3 is CASSLTRDSPHGYTF. The CDR3 DNA follows: TGTGCCAGCAGCTTAACCCGGGACAGTCCCCATGGCTACACCTTC.

This clonotype is labeled as medium-sized (0.01 to 0.1%). The genes are TRBV7-2 and TRBJ2-3; unclear D gene. CDR1 and CDR2 from the germline V gene are SGHTA and FQGNSA. This CDR3 spans 15 amino acids. V lost 1 base and J 2 bases, leaving 10 bases between the germline ends. The CDR3 is CASSLGQVDTDTQYF. In DNA form, the CDR3 reads TGTGCCAGCAGCTTAGGTCAGGTGGACACAGATACGCAGTATTTT. The full variable domain, rest sourced from reference TRBV7-2 and TRBJ2-3, is GAGVSQSPSNKVTEKGKDVELRCDPISGHTALYWYRQSLGQGLEFLIYFQGNSAPDKSGLPSDRFSAERTGGSVSTLTIQRTQQEDSAVYLCASSLGQVDTDTQYFGPGTRLTVL.

This clonotype was counted ten times or more. A junction boundary mismatches the germline segment, possibly from a read error. This rearrangement joins TRBV10-2 to TRBJ2-7, with 10 bases aligning to TRBD1. There are 16 residues in the CDR3. Germline loops: CDR1 WSHSY, CDR2 SAAADI. DNA of the CDR3: TGCGCCAGCAGTGAGCGTCGGACAGGGGGGGATTCACCCCTCCACTTC. It specifies CASSERRTGGDSPLHF.

This chain joins TRBV19 and TRBJ2-6, with D possibly being TRBD1 or TRBD2 (5 bases each). V was trimmed by 9 bases and J by 0 bases, leaving 21 bases between them. The germline V gene has CDR1 LNHDA and CDR2 SQIVND (reference sequence). CDR3 size: 18 residues. CDR3 region: CASTPRDVLFSGANVLTF. The CDR3 region has the DNA TGTGCCAGCACTCCCCGGGACGTCTTATTCTCTGGGGCCAACGTCCTGACTTTC.

This clonotype was picked up many times. The V gene is TRBV12-3 or TRBV12-4, the J gene TRBJ1-6; 9 nucleotides match TRBD1. Unmatched junction bases numbered 3, after V lost 5 bases and J lost 7 bases. The CDR3 is 14 amino acids. The CDR3 nucleotides read TGTGCCAGCAGTCGACAGGGGGAGAATTCACCCCTCCACTTT. Translation: CASSRQGENSPLHF.

The chain recombines TRBV7-2 with TRBJ1-2; 10 nucleotides line up with TRBD2. The tail of the sequence fits TRBJ2-7 better, so the J call may be wrong. This CDR3 has 16 residues. Per germline, CDR1 SGHTA and CDR2 FQGNSA. This CDR3 is CASSLGRTSGYNEQYF. CDR3 sequence (DNA): TGTGCCAGCAGCTTAGGCAGGACTAGCGGATACAATGAGCAGTACTTC.

The V gene is TRBV11-2, the J gene TRBJ2-3, with 16 bases matching TRBD2. The CDR3 is made up of 17 amino acids. The V and J ends lost 5 bases and 4 bases, in that order; junction bases with no gene match: 6. Germline lookup yields CDR1 SGHAT and CDR2 FQNNGV. CDR3 region: CASSLGTSGGAADTQYF. CDR3 in DNA: TGTGCCAGCAGCCTCGGGACTAGCGGGGGGGCTGCAGATACGCAGTATTTT. The whole variable domain, remainder taken from reference TRBV11-2 and TRBJ2-3, is EAGVAQSPRYKIIEKRQSVAFWCNPISGHATLYWYQQILGQGPKLLIQFQNNGVVDDSQLPKDRFSAERLKGVDSTLKIQPAKLEDSAVYLCASSLGTSGGAADTQYFGPGTRLTVL.

Of note for this clonotype: Being one base from a much bigger clone, this may be a read error. This chain links TRBV6-2 or TRBV6-3 with TRBJ2-3; TRBD2 matches 10 bases. The end of the DNA aligns better with TRBJ2-1, so the J call may be wrong. CDR1 is MNHEY, CDR2 SVGEGT, per germline. The CDR3 covers 15 residues. The CDR3 reads CASSSLAGVGDEQFF. CDR3 nucleotides: TGTGCCAGCAGTTCGCTAGCGGGAGTCGGCGACGAGCAGTTCTTC.

This clonotype was counted at least ten times. The chain joins TRBV10-1 to TRBJ1-2, with a tentative D call TRBD1 (5 bases). The CDR3 totals 15 residues. Germline V CDR1 and CDR2: WNHNN, SYGVQD (reference sequence). The V end was cut by 7 bases, the J end by 8 bases, with 23 bases between. The CDR3 DNA follows: TGCGCCAGCAAACGACAGAAGGGGCATACGCACGGCTACACCTTC. It encodes CASKRQKGHTHGYTF.

Comment on this clonotype: Sequence at one end of the junction differs from germline and may be a read error. The chain joins TRBV5-5 to TRBJ2-6; D is ambiguous. The CDR3 sequence is 12 residues long. Germline CDR1 reads SGHKS; CDR2 reads YYEKEE (reference sequence). The CDR3: CASSLDLNTEAF. As DNA, the CDR3 is TGTGCCAGCAGCTTGGACTTGAACACTGAAGCTTTC. Full variable domain (rest looked up from reference TRBV5-5 and TRBJ2-6): DAGVTQSPTHLIKTRGQQVTLRCSPISGHKSVSWYQQVLGQGPQFIFQYYEKEERGRGNFPDRFSARQFPNYSSELNVNALLLGDSALYLCASSLDLNTEAFGAGSRLTVL.

This clonotype was counted ten times or more. The chain joins TRBV5-5 to TRBJ2-7, with 9 bases matching TRBD2. Unmatched junction bases numbered 17, after V lost 0 bases and J lost 4 bases. Germline V gives CDR1 SGHKS, CDR2 YYEKEE (reference sequence). This CDR3 has 19 amino acids. The CDR3 region has the DNA TGTGCCAGCAGCTTGGAGCAGAGGGTAGTACTAGCGGGTAAATACGAGCAGTACTTC. Translated, it gives CASSLEQRVVLAGKYEQYF.

The chain is built from TRBV11-3 and TRBJ2-1, with 8 bases identical to TRBD1. Looked up from germline, CDR1 is SGHNT and CDR2 is YENEEA. Unmatched junction bases numbered 10, after V lost 1 base and J lost 11 bases. The length of the CDR3 is 15 residues. The chain's CDR3 is CASSLGGQGIDKQFF. CDR3 DNA: TGTGCCAGCAGCTTAGGTGGACAGGGAATCGACAAGCAGTTCTTC.

Ten or more counts support this clonotype. The genes are TRBV11-2 and TRBJ1-2; possibly TRBD1 for D (5 bases). V was pared by 0 bases and J by 7 bases, with 12 bases between. This CDR3 comprises 14 residues. CDR1 is SGHAT, CDR2 FQNNGV, per germline. CDR3 region: CASSLDRAHGGYTF. CDR3 DNA: TGTGCCAGCAGCTTAGACAGGGCCCATGGTGGCTACACCTTC.

Turning to this clonotype: The CDR3 does not close with the conserved phenylalanine or tryptophan, likely indicating a read error. The chain couples TRBV28 to TRBJ2-1; D perhaps matches TRBD2 (5 bases). The DNA end favors TRBJ2-7, so the J call may be wrong. The CDR3 extends over 15 amino acids. Germline V gene lookup returns CDR1 MDHEN and CDR2 SYDVKM. DNA for the CDR3: TGTGCCAGCAGCTCCACTAGTGACTACACAGATACGCAGTACTTA. Translated: CASSSTSDYTDTQYL.

This clonotype turned up a few times. V and J are TRBV28 and TRBJ1-2; a possible D gene is TRBD1 (5 bases). This CDR3 region has 14 residues. Germline CDR1 and CDR2: MDHEN and SYDVKM. V was clipped by 5 bases and J by 4 bases, with 14 bases between them. The CDR3 nucleotides are TGTGCCAGCAGTCTATTACAGGCGTTCTATGGCTACACCTTC. Translating it yields CASSLLQAFYGYTF.

This chain connects TRBV12-3 or TRBV12-4 to TRBJ2-5; D ambiguous. Trimming cost V 7 bases and J 4 bases, with 13 bases left between them. The CDR3 is 13 amino acids. Here the CDR3 DNA reads TGTGCCAGCATGCGGTTCTTAGGAGAGACCCAGTACTTC. Protein product: CASMRFLGETQYF.